The subject of this entry is one TCR beta chain. It has no known antigen specificity. Within one base of it there is no much larger clone, and no base qualities were kept. TCRbeta CDR3 regions were amplified from genomic DNA using the immunoSEQ Assay, a bias-controlled multiplex PCR. Per the original workflow: Within the assay, amplification of reference gene primers was used to estimate how many nucleated cells each sample contained. To quantify the absolute abundance of each unique TCRbeta CDR3 rearrangement, sequence reads were collapsed and filtered. For each sample, productive Simpson clonality was calculated by taking the square root of Simpson's diversity index across productive rearrangements. TCRdb retrieved this table from immuneACCESS and kept in-frame rearrangements only. Not all clones are present; in checked studies, unresolved V genes account for under half, and no reason is known for the remainder. V and J calls and clone size are those listed in that table; D and trimming were worked out from the DNA. This sample lists under 350,000 clones; around nine tenths were detected once. The top ten constitute approximately 6.8% of the sample.

The trim is 3 bases for V and 1 base for J, with a gap of 15 bases between the germline ends. Taken from the germline V gene (reference sequence), the CDR1 and CDR2 loops are GTSNPN and SVGIG. The CDR3 covers 15 residues, taking in both the cysteine and the phenylalanine. Of all the DNA, just the CDR3 is kept, 45 bases in frame from base 1. These data originate in a study of blood T cell repertoires in COVID-19 (dated by TCRdb to the early 2020s). Some background on the complete study: Samples from collaborators originated in the United States, Italy and Spain and spanned both the acute and convalescent phases of COVID-19. The dataset comprised deeply sampled blood TCRbeta repertoires from subjects exposed to, actively infected with, or recovered from COVID-19. Where available, HLA class I and class II types were obtained from metadata supplied by the sample provider rather than from assay-based typing. Samples were obtained from the ongoing ImmuneRACE study (first 160 participants) and from 950 to 1,500 subjects provided by 6 global collaborators. A de-identified subject ID, COVID-19 status, age in years and sex were almost always included in the sample metadata. The material from the prospective study consisted of cDNA or gDNA derived from T cells, B-cell-depleted T cells, or PBMCs. The repertoires were released in a freely available public database intended as a resource for research on the immune response to SARS-CoV-2.

Results and caveats for the whole study, not just this receptor: How much clinical and demographic metadata was included differed by source and by participant, and the metadata was provided uncurated.

In Seattle, one collaborating source enrolled patients while the infection was active and tracked those patients longitudinally over the course of disease. Whole blood was collected in K2EDTA tubes by collaborating institutions according to the institutions' own protocols. For TCRbeta analysis, collaborator samples were shipped as frozen whole blood, as isolated PBMCs, or as DNA extracted from either sample type. Sequences were obtained from peripheral blood. This TCR was recovered from a woman between 25 and 40 years old with COVID-19, enrolled during active disease. The rearranged chain carries TRBV30 and TRBJ1-1; the D gene is possibly TRBD1, with 5 bases matching. The CDR3 in this case is CAWSQAGPSNTEAFF. The nucleotides are TGTGCCTGGAGCCAGGCGGGGCCTTCGAACACTGAAGCTTTCTTT.